Listed below are T cell receptor beta chains from one sample, sequenced in a study of beta chain features in type 1 diabetes. TCRdb keeps only in-frame clones here, not all; method: immunoSEQ multiplex PCR. The repertoire has around 140,000 clones, about 10% of them found once; the top ten carry 1.3%. The sequencing input was naive CD4+ T cells from blood. The receptors were gathered from a man younger than 35 in good health. Each CDR3 is given with its conserved first and last residue. The D gene is left open where the match is weak. Size is omitted from some rows. Given values are once, few, many or a class for expanded clones.

D gene | J gene | clone size | V gene | CDR3 DNA | CDR3 protein
TRBD2 | TRBJ2-3 | few | TRBV5-4 | TGTGCCAGCAGCTTACGACTAGCGGCTAGCACAGATACGCAGTATTTT | CASSLRLAASTDTQYF
NA | TRBJ2-7 | few | TRBV7-9 | TGTGCCAGCAGCCCCGCGGGGGCTCCCATATACGAGCAGTACTTC | CASSPAGAPIYEQYF
TRBD2 | TRBJ2-7 | NA | TRBV7-3 | TGTGCCAGCAGCTTAGGCCTAGCGGGGACCTACGAGCAGTACTTC | CASSLGLAGTYEQYF
NA | TRBJ2-7 | NA | TRBV6-1 | TGTGCCAGTACGGGGGCCTACGAGCAGTACTTC | CASTGAYEQYF
NA | TRBJ1-1 | many | TRBV29-1 | TGCAGCGGGTGGGGCAGGCGTGGGAACACTGAAGCTTTCTTT | CSGWGRRGNTEAFF
NA | TRBJ2-1 | few | TRBV18 | TGTGCCAGCTCACCGGAGACTGGATACAATGAGCAGTTCTTC | CASSPETGYNEQFF
NA | TRBJ1-2 | few | TRBV6-5 | TGTGCCAGCAGTTCCTCAGGGGTGGGTGGCTACACCTTC | CASSSSGVGGYTF
NA | TRBJ1-3 | few | TRBV4-1 | TGCGCCAGCAGCCAAGATCGGGACAAGGTCTCTGGAAACACCATATATTTT | CASSQDRDKVSGNTIYF
TRBD1 | TRBJ2-7 | NA | TRBV6-1 | TGTGCCAGCAGTGAAAAGAACAGGGGTTACGAGCAGTACTTC | CASSEKNRGYEQYF
TRBD1 | TRBJ1-5 | NA | TRBV7-2 | TGTGCCAGCAGCACCAGATGGGACAGGAATCAGCCCCAGCATTTT | CASSTRWDRNQPQHF
NA | TRBJ2-2 | few | TRBV7-9 | TGTGCCAGCAGCCAACAGCTATTGAACACCGGGGAGCTGTTTTTT | CASSQQLLNTGELFF